This T cell receptor beta chain was profiled in a study of blood T cell repertoires in COVID-19. The table came from immunoSEQ multiplex PCR; TCRdb's copy has only in-frame clones and leaves some out. The sample carries about 62,000 clones, roughly 92% recorded once. Sequencing was performed on peripheral blood. This TCR came from a human donor in a cohort sampled during active COVID-19.

The CDR3 loop reads CASRSTWTAGELFF. Written as DNA, the CDR3 is TGTGCCAGCAGATCTACCTGGACAGCCGGGGAGCTGTTTTTT. The chain combines TRBV6-5 with TRBJ2-2; weak D call: TRBD1 (6 bases). V lost 6 bases, J lost 6 bases, and 14 bases lay in between. This CDR3 is built from 14 residues. The germline V gene has CDR1 MNHEY and CDR2 SVGAGI.